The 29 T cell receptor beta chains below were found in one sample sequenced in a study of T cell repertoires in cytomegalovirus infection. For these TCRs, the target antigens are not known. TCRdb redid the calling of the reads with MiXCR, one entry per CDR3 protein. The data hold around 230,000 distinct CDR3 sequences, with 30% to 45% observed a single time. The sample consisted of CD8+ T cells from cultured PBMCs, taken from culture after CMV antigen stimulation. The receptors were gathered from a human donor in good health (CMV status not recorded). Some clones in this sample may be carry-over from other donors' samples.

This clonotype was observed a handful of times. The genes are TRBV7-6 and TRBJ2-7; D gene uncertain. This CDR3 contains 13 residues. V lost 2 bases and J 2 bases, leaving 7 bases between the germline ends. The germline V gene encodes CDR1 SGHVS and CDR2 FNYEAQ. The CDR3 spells CASSLRAAYEQYF. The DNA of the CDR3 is TGTGCCAGCAGCTTAAGGGCGGCCTACGAGCAGTACTTC.

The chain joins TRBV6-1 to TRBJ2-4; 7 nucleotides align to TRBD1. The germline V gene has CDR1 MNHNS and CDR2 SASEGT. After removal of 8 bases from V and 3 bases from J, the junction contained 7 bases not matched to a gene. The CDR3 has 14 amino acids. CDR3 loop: CASGTRGYKNIQYF. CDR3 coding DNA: TGTGCCAGCGGAACCAGGGGGTACAAAAACATTCAGTACTTC.

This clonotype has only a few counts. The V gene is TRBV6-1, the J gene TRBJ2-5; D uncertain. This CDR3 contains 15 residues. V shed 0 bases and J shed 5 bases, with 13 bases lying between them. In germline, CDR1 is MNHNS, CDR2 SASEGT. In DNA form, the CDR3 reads TGTGCCAGCAGTGAAGCGGGGATGAGGTTGGAGACCCAGTACTTC. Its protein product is CASSEAGMRLETQYF.

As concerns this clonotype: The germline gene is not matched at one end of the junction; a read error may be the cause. The CDR3 nucleotides are TGTGGCAGCAGCTTAGAGACAGGGACTGCAGATACGCAGTATTTT. Amino acids: CGSSLETGTADTQYF. This chain uses TRBV7-6 with TRBJ2-3; D may be TRBD1 (7 bases). CDR3 size: 15 residues. Germline lookup yields CDR1 SGHVS and CDR2 FNYEAQ. The full variable domain, its missing parts supplied by reference TRBV7-6 and TRBJ2-3, is GAGVSQSPRYKVTKRGQDVALRCDPISGHVSLYWYRQALGQGPEFLTYFNYEAQQDKSGLPNDRFSAERPEGSISTLTIQRTEQRDSAMYRCGSSLETGTADTQYFGPGTRLTVL.

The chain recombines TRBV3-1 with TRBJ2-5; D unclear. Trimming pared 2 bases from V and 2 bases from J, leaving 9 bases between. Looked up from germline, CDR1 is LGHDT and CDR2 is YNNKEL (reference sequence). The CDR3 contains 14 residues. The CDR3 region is CASSQRVQQETQYF. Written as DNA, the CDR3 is TGTGCCAGCAGCCAAAGGGTGCAACAAGAGACCCAGTACTTC.

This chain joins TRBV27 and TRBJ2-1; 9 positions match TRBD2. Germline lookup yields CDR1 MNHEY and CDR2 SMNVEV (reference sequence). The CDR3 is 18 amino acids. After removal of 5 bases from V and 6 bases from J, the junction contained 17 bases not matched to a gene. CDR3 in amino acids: CASSKWSSAGGAGNEQFF. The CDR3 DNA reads TGTGCCAGCAGTAAATGGAGTTCAGCGGGAGGAGCGGGCAATGAGCAGTTCTTC.

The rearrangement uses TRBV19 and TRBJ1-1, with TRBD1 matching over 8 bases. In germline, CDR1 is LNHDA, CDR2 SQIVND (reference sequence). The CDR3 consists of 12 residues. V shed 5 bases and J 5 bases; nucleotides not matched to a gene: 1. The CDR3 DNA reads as TGTGCCAGTAGTGACAGGGGAACTGAAGCTTTCTTT. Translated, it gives CASSDRGTEAFF.

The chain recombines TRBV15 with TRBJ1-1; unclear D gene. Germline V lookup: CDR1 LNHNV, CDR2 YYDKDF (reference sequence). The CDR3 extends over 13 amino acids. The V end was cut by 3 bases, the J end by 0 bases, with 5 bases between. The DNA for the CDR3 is TGTGCCACCAGCAGTATAGTGAACACTGAAGCTTTCTTT. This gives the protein CATSSIVNTEAFF.

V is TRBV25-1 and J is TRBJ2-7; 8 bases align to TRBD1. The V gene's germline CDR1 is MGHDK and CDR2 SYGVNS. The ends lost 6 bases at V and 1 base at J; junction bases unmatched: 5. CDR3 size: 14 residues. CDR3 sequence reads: CASSYRGRSYEQYF. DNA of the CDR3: TGTGCCAGCAGCTACAGGGGGAGATCCTACGAGCAGTACTTC.

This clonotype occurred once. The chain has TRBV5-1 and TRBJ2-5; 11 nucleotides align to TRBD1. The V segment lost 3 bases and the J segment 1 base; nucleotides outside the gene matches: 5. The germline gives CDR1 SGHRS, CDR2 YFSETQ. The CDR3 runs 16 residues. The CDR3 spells CASSSDRGLAQETQYF. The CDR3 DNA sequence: TGCGCCAGCAGCTCGGACAGGGGGCTAGCCCAAGAGACCCAGTACTTC.

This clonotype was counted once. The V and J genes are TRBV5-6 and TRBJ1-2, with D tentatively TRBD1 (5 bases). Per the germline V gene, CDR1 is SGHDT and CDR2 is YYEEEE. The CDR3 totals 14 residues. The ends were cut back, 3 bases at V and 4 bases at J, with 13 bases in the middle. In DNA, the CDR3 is TGTGCCAGCAGCTCAGGGTTGAAAGCCTATGGCTACACCTTC. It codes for CASSSGLKAYGYTF.

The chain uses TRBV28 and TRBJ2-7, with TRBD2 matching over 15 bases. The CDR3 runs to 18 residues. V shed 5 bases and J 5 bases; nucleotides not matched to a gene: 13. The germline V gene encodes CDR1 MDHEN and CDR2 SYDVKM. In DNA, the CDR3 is TGTGCCAGCAGTCCTTGGACTAGCGGGAGGGCGGGATACAACGAGCAGTACTTC. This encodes CASSPWTSGRAGYNEQYF.

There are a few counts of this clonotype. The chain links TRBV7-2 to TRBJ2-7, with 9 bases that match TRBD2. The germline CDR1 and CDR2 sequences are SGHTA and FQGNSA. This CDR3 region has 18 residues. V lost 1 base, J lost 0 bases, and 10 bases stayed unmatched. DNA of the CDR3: TGTGCCAGCAGCTTAGTGGGGGCTAGACTAGCGGTCTCCTACGAGCAGTACTTC. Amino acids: CASSLVGARLAVSYEQYF.

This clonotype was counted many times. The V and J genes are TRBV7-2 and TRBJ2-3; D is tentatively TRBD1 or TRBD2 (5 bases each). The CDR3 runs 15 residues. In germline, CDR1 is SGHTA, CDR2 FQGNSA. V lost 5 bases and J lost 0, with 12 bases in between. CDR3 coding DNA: TGTGCCAGCAGCCCCGGGACGGCTAGCACAGATACGCAGTATTTT. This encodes CASSPGTASTDTQYF.

The CDR3 spells CAIKTSGGYTDTQYF. The CDR3 nucleotides are TGTGCCATCAAGACTAGCGGGGGATACACAGATACGCAGTATTTT. The V call is TRBV10-3, the J call TRBJ2-3; 12 nucleotides match TRBD2. V was pared by 7 bases and J by 2 bases, with 4 bases of the junction left unmatched. Germline V gene sequence: CDR1 ENHRY, CDR2 SYGVKD. The CDR3 contains 15 residues.

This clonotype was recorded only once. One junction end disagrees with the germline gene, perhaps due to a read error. As DNA, the CDR3 is TGTGCCAGAAGTTTAATTGCAAGGACAGTGAACACCGGGGATCTGTTTTTT. This translates into CARSLIARTVNTGDLFF. The rearrangement uses TRBV27 and TRBJ2-2, with D maybe TRBD1 (6 bases). CDR3 size: 17 residues. Germline CDR1 is MNHEY and CDR2 is SMNVEV (reference sequence).

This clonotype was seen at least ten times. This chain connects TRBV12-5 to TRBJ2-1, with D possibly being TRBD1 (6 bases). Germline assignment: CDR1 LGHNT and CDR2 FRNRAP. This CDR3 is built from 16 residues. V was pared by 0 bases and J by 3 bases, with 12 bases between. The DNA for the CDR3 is TGTGCTAGTGGTTTGGTCCAGGGGCAAATCTACAATGAGCAGTTCTTC. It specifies CASGLVQGQIYNEQFF.

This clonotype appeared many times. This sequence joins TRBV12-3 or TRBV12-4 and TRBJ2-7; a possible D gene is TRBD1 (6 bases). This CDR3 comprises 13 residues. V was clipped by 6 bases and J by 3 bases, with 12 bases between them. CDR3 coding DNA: TGTGCCAGCAGCTCCACAGGGATCTACGAGCAGTACTTC. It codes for CASSSTGIYEQYF.

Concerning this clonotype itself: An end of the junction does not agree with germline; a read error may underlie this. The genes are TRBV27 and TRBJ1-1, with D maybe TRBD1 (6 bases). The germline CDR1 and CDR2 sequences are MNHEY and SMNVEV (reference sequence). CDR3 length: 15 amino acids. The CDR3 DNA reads TGTGCCAGAAGTTCCCTCAGGGGACAGAACACTGAAGCTTTCTTT. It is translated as CARSSLRGQNTEAFF.

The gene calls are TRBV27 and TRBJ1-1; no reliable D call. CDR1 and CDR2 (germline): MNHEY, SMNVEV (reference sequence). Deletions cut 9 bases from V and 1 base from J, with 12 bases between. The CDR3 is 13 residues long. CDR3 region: CASRLAGNTEAFF. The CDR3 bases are TGTGCCAGTCGACTTGCAGGGAACACTGAAGCTTTCTTT.

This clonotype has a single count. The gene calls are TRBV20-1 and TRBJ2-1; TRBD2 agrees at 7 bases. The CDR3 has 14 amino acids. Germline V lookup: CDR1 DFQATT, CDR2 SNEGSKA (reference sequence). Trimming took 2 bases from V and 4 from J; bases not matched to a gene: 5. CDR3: CSARQAGLYNEQFF. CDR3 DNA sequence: TGCAGTGCTAGACAAGCGGGGTTATACAATGAGCAGTTCTTC.

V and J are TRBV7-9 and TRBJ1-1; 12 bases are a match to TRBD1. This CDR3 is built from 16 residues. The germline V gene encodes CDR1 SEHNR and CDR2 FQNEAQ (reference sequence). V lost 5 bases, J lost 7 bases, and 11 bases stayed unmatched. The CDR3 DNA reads TGTGCCAGCAGCCCGGAGGGGACAGGGGGCCGGGGTGAAGCTTTCTTT. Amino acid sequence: CASSPEGTGGRGEAFF.

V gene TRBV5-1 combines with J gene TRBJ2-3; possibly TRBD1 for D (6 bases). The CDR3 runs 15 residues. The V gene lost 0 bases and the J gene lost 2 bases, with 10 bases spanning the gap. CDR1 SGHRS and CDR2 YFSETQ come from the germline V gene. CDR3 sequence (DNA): TGCGCCAGCAGCTTGGGGGGACAATTCACAGATACGCAGTATTTT. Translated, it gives CASSLGGQFTDTQYF.

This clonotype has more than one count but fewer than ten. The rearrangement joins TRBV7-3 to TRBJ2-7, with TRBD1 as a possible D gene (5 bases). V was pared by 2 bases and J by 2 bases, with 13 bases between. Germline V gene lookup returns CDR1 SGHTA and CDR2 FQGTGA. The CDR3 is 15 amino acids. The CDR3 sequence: CASSLLVGAPYEQYF. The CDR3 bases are TGTGCCAGCAGCTTACTGGTAGGGGCCCCCTACGAGCAGTACTTC.

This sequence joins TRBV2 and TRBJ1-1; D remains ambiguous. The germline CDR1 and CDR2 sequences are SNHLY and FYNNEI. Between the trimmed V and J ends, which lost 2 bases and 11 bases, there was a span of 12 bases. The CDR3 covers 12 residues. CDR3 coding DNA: TGTGCCAGCAGTGAAAAACCCCAGACGGCTTTCTTT. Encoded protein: CASSEKPQTAFF.

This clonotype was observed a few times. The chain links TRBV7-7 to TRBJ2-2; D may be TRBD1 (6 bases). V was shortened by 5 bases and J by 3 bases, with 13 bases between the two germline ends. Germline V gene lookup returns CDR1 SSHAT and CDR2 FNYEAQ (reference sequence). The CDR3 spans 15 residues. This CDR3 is CASSPGAWDTGELFF. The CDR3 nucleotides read TGTGCCAGCAGCCCAGGGGCATGGGACACCGGGGAGCTGTTTTTT.

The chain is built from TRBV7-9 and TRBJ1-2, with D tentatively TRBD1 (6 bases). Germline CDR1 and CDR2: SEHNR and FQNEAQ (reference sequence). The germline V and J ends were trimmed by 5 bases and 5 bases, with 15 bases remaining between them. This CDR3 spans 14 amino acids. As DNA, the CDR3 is TGTGCCAGCAGCCACGACAGGAGGAGATATGGCTACACCTTC. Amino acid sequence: CASSHDRRRYGYTF.

CDR3 in amino acids: CATSRIGLPLHF. CDR3 coding DNA: TGTGCCACCAGCAGGATCGGTCTACCCCTCCACTTT. The chain is built from TRBV15 and TRBJ1-6; D not certain. This CDR3 region has 12 residues. Germline V lookup: CDR1 LNHNV, CDR2 YYDKDF (reference sequence). Trimming removed 3 bases at V and 12 bases at J, with 9 bases between. The variable domain in full, with the rest retrieved from reference TRBV15 and TRBJ1-6, is DAMVIQNPRYQVTQFGKPVTLSCSQTLNHNVMYWYQQKSSQAPKLLFHYYDKDFNNEADTPDNFQSRRPNTSFCFLDIRSPGLGDTAMYLCATSRIGLPLHFGNGTRLTVT.

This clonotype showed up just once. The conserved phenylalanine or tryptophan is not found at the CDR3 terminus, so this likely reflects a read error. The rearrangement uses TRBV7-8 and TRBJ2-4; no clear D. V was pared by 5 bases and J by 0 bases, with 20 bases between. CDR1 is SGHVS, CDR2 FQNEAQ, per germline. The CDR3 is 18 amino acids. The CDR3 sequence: CASSRKLEATLAKNIQYV. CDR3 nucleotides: TGTGCCAGCAGCCGGAAGCTTGAGGCAACCCTAGCCAAAAACATTCAGTACGTC.